This paragraph reports one TCR beta chain. Its antigen remains unknown. Libraries for TCRalpha and TCRbeta carried sample barcodes and unique molecular identifiers via 5'RACE. TCRdb independently ran MiXCR on the 5' RACE reads; one entry per CDR3 protein. The repertoire holds roughly 320,000 distinct CDR3 sequences, with 25% to 30% as singletons. V shed 3 bases and J 4 bases; nucleotides not matched to a gene: 9. The length of the CDR3 is 16 residues. Germline values: CDR1 MGHRA, CDR2 YSYEKL. The entry originates in a study of T-cell memory formation after mild COVID-19. Study results and caveats: Memory from before infection featured some responding clones, which suggests cross-reactive memory joined.

The chain links TRBV4-1 to TRBJ2-5; 9 nucleotides line up with TRBD2. This clonotype originated in an adult woman who had mild COVID-19 (a few samples of this study predate the infection). Cell type and time point are not known. Sequencing input: PBMCs or a T cell subset sorted from them (not recorded which). CDR3 sequence: CASSHPRLRGGETQYF. CDR3 DNA: TGCGCCAGCAGCCACCCAAGGTTGCGGGGGGGAGAGACCCAGTACTTC.